This TCR beta chain was observed in a study of T cell changes during pregnancy in multiple sclerosis. CDR1 is SGDLS, CDR2 YYNGEE, per germline. V shed 3 bases, J shed 7 bases, and the junction held 13 bases outside the gene matches. The CDR3 has 16 residues. Some clones are missing from TCRdb's copy, which holds only in-frame ones; the method was immunoSEQ multiplex PCR. The sample lists over 50,000 clones; about nine tenths were seen once. The V gene is TRBV9, the J gene TRBJ1-2; 9 positions match TRBD1. This clonotype originated in a female donor in good health, enrolled as a control in a pregnancy study. Sequenced material: peripheral blood, taken in the first trimester of pregnancy. CDR3 nucleotides: TGTGCCAGCAGCGAGGGGGGGGACAGGGTTTGGGGTGGCTACACCTTC. This encodes CASSEGGDRVWGGYTF.